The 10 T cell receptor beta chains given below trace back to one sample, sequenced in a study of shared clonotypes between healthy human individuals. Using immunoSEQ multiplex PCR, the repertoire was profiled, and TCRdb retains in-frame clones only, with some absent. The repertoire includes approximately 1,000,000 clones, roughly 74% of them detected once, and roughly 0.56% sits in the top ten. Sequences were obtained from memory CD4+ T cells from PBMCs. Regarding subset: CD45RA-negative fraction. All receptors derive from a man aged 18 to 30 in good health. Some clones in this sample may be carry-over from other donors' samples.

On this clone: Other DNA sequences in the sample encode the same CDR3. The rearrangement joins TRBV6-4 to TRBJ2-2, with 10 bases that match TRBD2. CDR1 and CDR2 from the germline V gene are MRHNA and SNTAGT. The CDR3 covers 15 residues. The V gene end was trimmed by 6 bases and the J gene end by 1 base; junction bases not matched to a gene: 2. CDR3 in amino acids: CASSRLAGNTGELFF. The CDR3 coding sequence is TGTGCCAGCAGCCGACTAGCGGGGAACACCGGGGAGCTGTTTTTT.

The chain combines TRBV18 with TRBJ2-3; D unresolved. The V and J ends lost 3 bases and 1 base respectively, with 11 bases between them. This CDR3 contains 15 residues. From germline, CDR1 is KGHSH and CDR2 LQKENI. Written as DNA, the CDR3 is TGTGCCAGCTCACCTGCCACCCTCCGCACAGATACGCAGTATTTT. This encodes CASSPATLRTDTQYF. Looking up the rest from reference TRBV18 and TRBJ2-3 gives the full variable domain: NAGVMQNPRHLVRRRGQEARLRCSPMKGHSHVYWYRQLPEEGLKFMVYLQKENIIDESGMPKERFSAEFPKEGPSILRIQQVVRGDSAAYFCASSPATLRTDTQYFGPGTRLTVL.

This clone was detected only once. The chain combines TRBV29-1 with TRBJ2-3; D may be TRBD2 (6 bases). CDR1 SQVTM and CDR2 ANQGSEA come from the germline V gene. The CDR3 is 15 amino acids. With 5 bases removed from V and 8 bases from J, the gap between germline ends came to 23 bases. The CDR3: CSVRRGLFPRVTQYF. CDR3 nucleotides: TGCAGCGTTAGGCGGGGACTTTTCCCCCGGGTTACGCAGTATTTT.

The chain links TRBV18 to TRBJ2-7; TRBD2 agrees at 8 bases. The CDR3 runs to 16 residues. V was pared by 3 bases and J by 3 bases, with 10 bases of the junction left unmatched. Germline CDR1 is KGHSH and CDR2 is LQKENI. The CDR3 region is CASSPNEGSGGYEQYF. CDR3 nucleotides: TGTGCCAGCTCACCCAACGAAGGGAGCGGGGGCTACGAGCAGTACTTC. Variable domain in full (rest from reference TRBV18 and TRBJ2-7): NAGVMQNPRHLVRRRGQEARLRCSPMKGHSHVYWYRQLPEEGLKFMVYLQKENIIDESGMPKERFSAEFPKEGPSILRIQQVVRGDSAAYFCASSPNEGSGGYEQYFGPGTRLTVT.

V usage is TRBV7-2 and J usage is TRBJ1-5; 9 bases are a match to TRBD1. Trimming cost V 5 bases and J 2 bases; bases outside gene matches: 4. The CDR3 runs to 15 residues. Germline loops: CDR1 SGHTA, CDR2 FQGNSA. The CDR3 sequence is CASSPTGGRNQPQHF. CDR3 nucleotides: TGTGCCAGCAGCCCAACAGGGGGCCGCAATCAGCCCCAGCATTTT.

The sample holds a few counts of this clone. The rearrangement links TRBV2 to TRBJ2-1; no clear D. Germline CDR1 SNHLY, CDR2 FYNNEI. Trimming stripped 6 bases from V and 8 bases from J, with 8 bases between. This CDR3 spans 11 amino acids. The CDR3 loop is CASRGWDEQFF. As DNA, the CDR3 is TGTGCCAGCAGGGGGTGGGATGAGCAGTTCTTC.

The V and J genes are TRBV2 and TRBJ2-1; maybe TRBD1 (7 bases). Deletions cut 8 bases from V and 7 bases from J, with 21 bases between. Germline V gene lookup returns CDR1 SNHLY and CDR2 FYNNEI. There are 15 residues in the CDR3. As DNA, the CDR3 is TGTGCCAGCCAGGGGGGCCGAGGGGGCGGAAATGAGCAGTTCTTC. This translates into CASQGGRGGGNEQFF.

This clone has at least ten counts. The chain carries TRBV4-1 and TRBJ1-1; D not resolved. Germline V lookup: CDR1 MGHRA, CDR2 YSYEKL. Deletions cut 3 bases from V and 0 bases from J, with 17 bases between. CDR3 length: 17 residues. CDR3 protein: CASSHVPARSLNTEAFF. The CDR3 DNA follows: TGCGCCAGCAGCCACGTACCGGCTAGGTCCCTGAACACTGAAGCTTTCTTT.

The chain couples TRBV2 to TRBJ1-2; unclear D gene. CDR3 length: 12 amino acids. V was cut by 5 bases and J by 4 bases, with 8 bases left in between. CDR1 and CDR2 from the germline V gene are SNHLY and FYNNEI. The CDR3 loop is CASSIGSYGYTF. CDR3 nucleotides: TGTGCCAGCAGTATCGGAAGCTATGGCTACACCTTC.

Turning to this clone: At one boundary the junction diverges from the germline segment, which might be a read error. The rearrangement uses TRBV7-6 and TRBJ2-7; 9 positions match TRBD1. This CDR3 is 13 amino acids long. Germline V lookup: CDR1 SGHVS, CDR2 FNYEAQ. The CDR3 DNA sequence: TGTGCCAGCAGCCTCCGGACGGACAGGGGCCTCTTGTTC. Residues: CASSLRTDRGLLF. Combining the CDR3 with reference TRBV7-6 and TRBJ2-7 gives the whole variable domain GAGVSQSPRYKVTKRGQDVALRCDPISGHVSLYWYRQALGQGPEFLTYFNYEAQQDKSGLPNDRFSAERPEGSISTLTIQRTEQRDSAMYRCASSLRTDRGLLFGPGTRLTVT.